This T cell receptor (beta chain) was captured in a study of T cells in Graves' hyperthyroidism and ophthalmopathy. TCR beta CDR3 sequences were amplified from RNA transcripts. A set of HTBI primers served as the primers for a first-round RT-PCR of the TCR CDR3. Each CDR3 protein is one row after TCRdb ran MiXCR on the multiplex PCR reads. This sample has around 300,000 distinct CDR3 sequences, with 22% found just once. For ophthalmopathy patients, the Clinical Activity Score was at least 3 and the NOSPECS grade at least 4; duration was under 3 months. Germline V gene sequence: CDR1 DFQATT, CDR2 SNEGSKA (reference sequence). The CDR3 contains 15 residues. V lost 4 bases, J lost 5 bases, and 18 bases lay in between.

This TCR was sampled from a man aged 30 to 45 with Graves' ophthalmopathy. The rearrangement uses TRBV20-1 and TRBJ1-5; D uncertain. Sample: blood. CDR3: CSAIGRGLWDQPQHF. DNA of the CDR3: TGCAGTGCTATCGGGCGGGGTCTATGGGATCAGCCCCAGCATTTT.